The entry below gives a single TCR beta chain sequence along with its context. Its antigen is not identified. The sample is drawn from a study of vaccination and CD4 T cells after COVID-19. Study details: Between diagnosis and the drawing of post-COVID samples lay a median roughly 100 days (range 35 to 161). Either a CEFX pool, an HIV-1 Nef pool, or no peptide was added to control cultures.

Cultured CD4+ T-cell DNA underwent Oncomine TCR Beta short-read sequencing. Scientists extracted genomic DNA from CD4+ T cells grown in culture. One entry per CDR3 protein, called by TCRdb with MiXCR from the PCR reads. The sample lists 15,000 or so distinct CDR3 sequences, about 54% seen once, with roughly 16% in the top ten. Treatment: roughly 11-day PBMC culture with coronavirus spike peptide pools or control peptides (ViraFEST assay). The receptor comes from a human donor who had recovered from COVID-19. Source material: CD4+ T cells from blood, cultured in vitro.

Written as DNA, the CDR3 is TGTGCCAGCAGCCCGGTGAACAGGGTCTATGGCTACACCTTC. Translated, it gives CASSPVNRVYGYTF. The chain uses TRBV7-9 and TRBJ1-2, with D tentatively TRBD1 (6 bases). The CDR3 has 14 residues. Germline V gene data show CDR1 as SEHNR and CDR2 as FQNEAQ (reference sequence). V shed 5 bases and J shed 4 bases, with 14 bases lying between them.